The 31 T cell receptor beta chains listed next were all sequenced from one sample in a study of blood T cell repertoires in COVID-19. Measured with immunoSEQ multiplex PCR; TCRdb has only the in-frame clones, and not every one. The sample yields some 240,000 clones, approximately 84% seen once. Material: PBMCs or T cells enriched from blood (not recorded which). The receptors originated from a woman aged 40 to 49 with acute COVID-19.

CDR3 residues: CASSYSGGAGENEQFF. Written as DNA, the CDR3 is TGTGCCAGCAGTTACTCCGGGGGAGCTGGGGAGAATGAGCAGTTCTTC. The J gene is TRBJ2-1, the V gene TRBV6-5; possibly TRBD2 for D (6 bases). Between the trimmed V and J ends, which lost 0 bases and 7 bases, there was a span of 16 bases. The CDR3 has 16 amino acids. Germline loops: CDR1 MNHEY, CDR2 SVGAGI.

The genes are TRBV5-1 and TRBJ2-1; 8 nucleotides line up with TRBD1. CDR1 is SGHRS and CDR2 is YFSETQ in the germline V gene. The trim removed 3 bases at V and 2 bases at J, leaving 4 bases unmatched. The CDR3 runs to 15 residues. In nucleotides, the CDR3 is TGCGCCAGCAGCTCTCGGACAGGGACCTACAATGAGCAGTTCTTC. Residues: CASSSRTGTYNEQFF.

The CDR3 sequence: CASSKGASITEAFF. DNA of the CDR3: TGTGCCAGCAGTAAGGGGGCCTCTATAACTGAAGCTTTCTTT. The chain links TRBV25-1 to TRBJ1-1, with 7 bases that match TRBD1. Losses at the gene ends were 5 bases for V and 5 bases for J; bases not matched to a gene: 8. Germline V gene lookup returns CDR1 MGHDK and CDR2 SYGVNS. There are 14 residues in the CDR3.

The rearrangement joins TRBV25-1 to TRBJ1-2; 8 positions agree with TRBD1. V shed 7 bases, J shed 4 bases, and the junction held 11 bases outside the gene matches. The germline V gene encodes CDR1 MGHDK and CDR2 SYGVNS. CDR3 length: 15 residues. In DNA, the CDR3 is TGTGCCAGCACCGACGGACAGGGCGCGTTCTATGGCTACACCTTC. This translates into CASTDGQGAFYGYTF.

V gene TRBV14 combines with J gene TRBJ1-1; D is unclear. V was clipped by 0 bases and J by 8 bases, with 13 bases between them. From germline, CDR1 is SGHDN and CDR2 FVKESK. The CDR3 spans 14 residues. The CDR3 DNA follows: TGTGCCAGCAGCCAAGATCGAGAGGTTCACGAAGCTTTCTTT. Translated, it gives CASSQDREVHEAFF.

The chain joins TRBV28 to TRBJ1-4; TRBD1 agrees at 8 bases. The germline V gene encodes CDR1 MDHEN and CDR2 SYDVKM. The CDR3 totals 15 residues. Losses at the gene ends were 8 bases for V and 8 bases for J; bases not matched to a gene: 13. The CDR3 bases are TGTGCCAGCTCCCATGGGGACAGGCTAGGGGAAAAACTGTTTTTT. Residues: CASSHGDRLGEKLFF.

The chain has TRBV5-1 and TRBJ1-5; 8 bases map to TRBD1. Germline V gene data show CDR1 as SGHRS and CDR2 as YFSETQ. Trimming cost V 0 bases and J 7 bases; bases outside gene matches: 3. CDR3 length: 14 amino acids. DNA of the CDR3: TGCGCCAGCAGCTTGGCAGGGGGCGGGCAGCCCCAGCATTTT. This gives the protein CASSLAGGGQPQHF.

The CDR3 protein is CASSEWGGTGELFF. The CDR3 DNA reads as TGTGCCAGCAGTGAATGGGGGGGAACCGGGGAGCTGTTTTTT. The genes are TRBV25-1 and TRBJ2-2; 7 bases agree with TRBD2. CDR1 and CDR2 (germline): MGHDK, SYGVNS. The J segment lost 5 bases and the V segment lost 1 base, leaving 1 base of the junction unmatched. The length of the CDR3 is 14 residues.

The rearrangement joins TRBV19 to TRBJ1-3, with 7 nucleotides matching TRBD1. J lost 3 bases, V lost 4 bases, and 6 bases had no gene match. CDR1 and CDR2 from the germline V gene are LNHDA and SQIVND (reference sequence). CDR3 length: 15 residues. The CDR3 region has the DNA TGTGCCAGTAGTACCTCAGGGGGAAGTGGAAACACCATATATTTT. It specifies CASSTSGGSGNTIYF. The full variable domain, with the rest looked up from reference TRBV19 and TRBJ1-3, is DGGITQSPKYLFRKEGQNVTLSCEQNLNHDAMYWYRQDPGQGLRLIYYSQIVNDFQKGDIAEGYSVSREKKESFPLTVTSAQKNPTAFYLCASSTSGGSGNTIYFGEGSWLTVV.

The CDR3 loop reads CATSPKRAENTEAFF. Written as DNA, the CDR3 is TGTGCCACCAGCCCTAAGCGGGCGGAGAACACTGAAGCTTTCTTT. The chain employs TRBV15 and TRBJ1-1; D not resolved. V lost 5 bases and J lost 1, with 14 bases in between. The CDR3 is 15 amino acids. The V gene's germline CDR1 is LNHNV and CDR2 YYDKDF (reference sequence). The full variable domain, in which reference TRBV15 and TRBJ1-1 provide the parts outside the CDR3, is DAMVIQNPRYQVTQFGKPVTLSCSQTLNHNVMYWYQQKSSQAPKLLFHYYDKDFNNEADTPDNFQSRRPNTSFCFLDIRSPGLGDTAMYLCATSPKRAENTEAFFGQGTRLTVV.

This chain links TRBV7-6 with TRBJ2-7, with 13 bases identical to TRBD2. Germline CDR1 is SGHVS and CDR2 is FNYEAQ. V gave up 6 bases and J gave up 4 bases; unmatched junction bases: 9. The CDR3 length is 16 residues. CDR3 loop: CASSPKGTSGIYEQYF. In DNA form, the CDR3 reads TGTGCCAGCAGTCCAAAGGGGACTAGCGGGATATACGAGCAGTACTTC.

This clone occurred once. This chain joins TRBV6-6 and TRBJ2-1, with 11 bases that match TRBD2. V shed 6 bases and J 9 bases; nucleotides not matched to a gene: 7. The CDR3 sequence is 14 residues long. The germline CDR1 and CDR2 sequences are MNHNY and SVGAGI (reference sequence). The CDR3 spells CASSLLAGASEQFF. The CDR3 DNA reads TGTGCCAGCAGCCTACTAGCGGGAGCGAGTGAGCAGTTCTTC.

CDR3 protein: CASSPNAIPQETQYF. CDR3 nucleotide sequence: TGTGCCAGCAGCCCTAATGCCATCCCACAAGAGACCCAGTACTTC. This rearrangement joins TRBV11-3 to TRBJ2-5; D gene unclear. V was clipped by 5 bases and J by 2 bases, with 15 bases between them. Germline V CDR1 and CDR2: SGHNT, YENEEA. The CDR3 covers 15 residues.

V is TRBV4-1 and J is TRBJ2-2; the match to TRBD2 covers 8 bases. J lost 11 bases, V lost 3 bases, and 11 bases had no gene match. CDR3 length equals 15 residues. Germline CDR1 is MGHRA and CDR2 is YSYEKL. CDR3 amino acids: CASSQKPPGGEELFF. CDR3 DNA sequence: TGCGCCAGCAGCCAGAAACCGCCCGGGGGGGAAGAGCTGTTTTTT.

The V and J genes are TRBV7-9 and TRBJ1-4, with D possibly being TRBD1 (5 bases). V was trimmed by 5 bases and J by 7 bases, leaving 11 bases between them. Germline assignment: CDR1 SEHNR and CDR2 FQNEAQ (reference sequence). The CDR3 contains 13 residues. CDR3 in amino acids: CASSPGGGEKLFF. DNA for the CDR3: TGTGCCAGCAGCCCCGGGGGGGGTGAAAAACTGTTTTTT.

The CDR3 nucleotides read TGTGCCAGCAGTAGAAGCAGGGGTAATGAAAAACTGTTTTTT. Amino acids: CASSRSRGNEKLFF. The chain has TRBV6-5 and TRBJ1-4, with D perhaps TRBD1 (6 bases). Germline CDR1 and CDR2: MNHEY and SVGAGI. Trimming removed 5 bases at V and 4 bases at J, with 11 bases between. The CDR3 has 14 residues.

V gene TRBV29-1 combines with J gene TRBJ2-5, with D tentatively TRBD1 (5 bases). V was cut by 3 bases and J by 5 bases, with 16 bases left in between. CDR3 size: 14 residues. CDR1 and CDR2 from the germline V gene are SQVTM and ANQGSEA. DNA for the CDR3: TGCAGCGTTGATTCCCCAGGGTTTGATGAGACCCAGTACTTC. This codes for CSVDSPGFDETQYF. The full variable domain, in which reference TRBV29-1 and TRBJ2-5 provide the parts outside the CDR3, is SAVISQKPSRDICQRGTSLTIQCQVDSQVTMMFWYRQQPGQSLTLIATANQGSEATYESGFVIDKFPISRPNLTFSTLTVSNMSPEDSSIYLCSVDSPGFDETQYFGPGTRLLVL.

The chain couples TRBV14 to TRBJ2-7; weak D call: TRBD2 (6 bases). V was pared by 2 bases and J by 2 bases, with 13 bases between. The V gene's germline CDR1 is SGHDN and CDR2 FVKESK. The CDR3 loop spans 15 amino acids. The CDR3: CASSQSGSTAYEQYF. For the CDR3, the DNA is TGTGCCAGCAGCCAAAGCGGGTCAACGGCCTACGAGCAGTACTTC.

The genes are TRBV5-1 and TRBJ2-3; 12 nucleotides align to TRBD2. The germline CDR1 and CDR2 sequences are SGHRS and YFSETQ. V trimming: 4 bases; J trimming: 0 bases; junction bases outside the gene matches: 12. This CDR3 contains 19 residues. The CDR3 loop reads CASSKTTSGGLTSTDTQYF. The CDR3, as DNA: TGCGCCAGCAGCAAAACGACTAGCGGGGGTCTTACTAGCACAGATACGCAGTATTTT.

V is TRBV7-3 and J is TRBJ1-2; possible D gene TRBD1, 5 bases. Germline-derived CDR1 and CDR2 are SGHTA and FQGTGA. There are 13 residues in the CDR3. Trimming removed 4 bases at V and 5 bases at J, with 11 bases between. The chain's CDR3 is CASSSDSKYGYTF. The CDR3 DNA reads as TGTGCCAGCAGCTCCGACAGTAAATATGGCTACACCTTC.

The chain links TRBV20-1 to TRBJ2-4, with 9 bases fitting TRBD2. Losses at the gene ends were 3 bases for V and 0 bases for J; bases not matched to a gene: 3. The germline V gene encodes CDR1 DFQATT and CDR2 SNEGSKA (reference sequence). The CDR3 loop spans 15 amino acids. In nucleotides, the CDR3 is TGCAGTGCTAGTATACTAGCGGGAGCCAAAAACATTCAGTACTTC. Amino acids: CSASILAGAKNIQYF.

The chain joins TRBV5-6 to TRBJ2-1, with 10 bases aligning to TRBD2. The CDR3 spans 15 residues. From germline, CDR1 is SGHDT and CDR2 YYEEEE. Germline trimming cut 1 base from V and 10 bases from J; bases unmatched to any gene: 8. CDR3 in DNA: TGTGCCAGCAGCTTGAGCGGGAGGGTCATTAACGAGCAGTTCTTC. Protein sequence: CASSLSGRVINEQFF.

This rearrangement joins TRBV7-8 to TRBJ1-3, with 8 bases lining up with TRBD1. CDR3 size: 15 residues. The germline CDR1 and CDR2 sequences are SGHVS and FQNEAQ. V dropped 6 bases and J dropped 5; count of bases not matched to a gene: 9. CDR3 sequence reads: CASRDRGQGRNTIYF. CDR3 coding DNA: TGTGCCAGCAGAGACCGAGGACAGGGACGAAACACCATATATTTT.

The rearrangement uses TRBV19 and TRBJ2-1; TRBD1 is a possible D gene (5 bases). The CDR3 has 16 residues. Trimming took off 2 bases at V and 0 bases at J, with 11 bases between the two ends. Per the germline V gene, CDR1 is LNHDA and CDR2 is SQIVND (reference sequence). In DNA form, the CDR3 reads TGTGCCAGTAGTATAAGGGGATCAAGCTCCTACAATGAGCAGTTCTTC. This encodes CASSIRGSSSYNEQFF. The full variable domain, rest sourced from reference TRBV19 and TRBJ2-1, is DGGITQSPKYLFRKEGQNVTLSCEQNLNHDAMYWYRQDPGQGLRLIYYSQIVNDFQKGDIAEGYSVSREKKESFPLTVTSAQKNPTAFYLCASSIRGSSSYNEQFFGPGTRLTVL.

V is TRBV11-3 and J is TRBJ1-1; 8 positions match TRBD1. Germline CDR1 reads SGHNT; CDR2 reads YENEEA. With 5 bases clipped from V and 3 bases from J, the junction kept 8 bases outside the gene matches. The CDR3 totals 15 residues. CDR3 DNA sequence: TGTGCCAGCAGCCCCAGGACAGGGAGGTACACTGAAGCTTTCTTT. Encoded protein: CASSPRTGRYTEAFF.

J is TRBJ2-7 and V is TRBV6-2 or TRBV6-3, with D perhaps TRBD1 (7 bases). The CDR3 is made up of 14 amino acids. The V and J ends lost 6 bases and 5 bases respectively, with 17 bases between them. The germline V gene has CDR1 MNHEY and CDR2 SVGEGT. The CDR3 loop is CASSDLDREDEQYF. The CDR3 nucleotides read TGTGCCAGCAGCGACCTAGACAGGGAGGACGAGCAGTACTTC.

The J gene is TRBJ2-2, the V gene TRBV5-1, with 11 bases that match TRBD2. Germline trimming cut 3 bases from V and 2 bases from J; bases unmatched to any gene: 6. The CDR3 totals 17 residues. Germline-derived CDR1 and CDR2 are SGHRS and YFSETQ. CDR3 nucleotide sequence: TGCGCCAGCAGCTCGGGGACTAGCGGACGTAACACCGGGGAGCTGTTTTTT. Amino acids: CASSSGTSGRNTGELFF.

This clone was picked up a small number of times. V is TRBV5-5 and J is TRBJ2-7; D might be TRBD2 (6 bases). Trimming pared 3 bases from V and 3 bases from J, leaving 19 bases between. CDR1 is SGHKS, CDR2 YYEKEE, per germline (reference sequence). The CDR3 extends over 16 amino acids. CDR3 sequence reads: CASSSKSAGKYYEQYF. CDR3 coding DNA: TGTGCCAGCAGCTCCAAATCAGCGGGCAAATACTACGAGCAGTACTTC.

V gene TRBV29-1 combines with J gene TRBJ2-3; 9 bases are shared with TRBD2. The germline V gene has CDR1 SQVTM and CDR2 ANQGSEA. The CDR3 is 13 residues long. V trimming: 4 bases; J trimming: 4 bases; junction bases outside the gene matches: 3. The CDR3 protein is CSVGSGRSDTQYF. The DNA of the CDR3 is TGCAGCGTTGGCAGCGGGAGGTCAGATACGCAGTATTTT.

The CDR3 nucleotides are TGTGCCAGCAGCGTACCCCGGGAGGGTAGCGGGAGAGGGGCCGCCTACGAGCAGTACTTC. Translated: CASSVPREGSGRGAAYEQYF. The chain uses TRBV9 and TRBJ2-7; 9 nucleotides line up with TRBD2. Germline trimming cut 1 base from V and 2 bases from J; bases unmatched to any gene: 19. The germline V gene encodes CDR1 SGDLS and CDR2 YYNGEE. The CDR3 extends over 20 amino acids.

The rearrangement links TRBV11-2 to TRBJ2-3; TRBD2 aligns across 10 bases. This CDR3 is built from 18 residues. The V gene's germline CDR1 is SGHAT and CDR2 FQNNGV. Losses at the gene ends were 3 bases for V and 0 bases for J; bases not matched to a gene: 9. The CDR3 nucleotides are TGTGCCAGCAGCTTCCCGAGCGGGAGGGCCCAGAGCACAGATACGCAGTATTTT. Protein sequence: CASSFPSGRAQSTDTQYF.